This TCR beta chain was identified in a study of Tregs in tolerant kidney transplant recipients. Profiling relied on immunoSEQ multiplex PCR, and the TCRdb table lists in-frame clones only, not all of them. In the table there are 60,000 or so clones, around 83% of which are singletons. The germline CDR1 and CDR2 sequences are SQVTM and ANQGSEA. Trimming pared 4 bases from V and 0 bases from J, leaving 10 bases between. There are 14 residues in the CDR3. The chain recombines TRBV29-1 with TRBJ2-4, with D possibly called TRBD1 or TRBD2 (5 bases each). The TCR was taken from a human donor in good health. Sequenced: CD4+ T cells from blood. Here the CDR3 reads CSVVSGTAKNIQYF. The CDR3 DNA follows: TGCAGCGTTGTGAGTGGGACAGCCAAAAACATTCAGTACTTC.